The entry that follows covers one T cell receptor beta chain sequence. This specimen belongs to a study of blood T cell repertoires in COVID-19. On the study more broadly: PBMCs, B-cell-depleted T cells, or T cells were the source of the cDNA or gDNA that made up the material.

Methods used by the authors: Estimation of nucleated cell counts was performed using reference gene primer amplification. Sequencing was performed with immunoSEQ multiplex PCR; in TCRdb, only in-frame clones are kept and a portion is missing. The V and J calls and clone size were taken over from that table, and D and trimming were inferred from the DNA. The sample records 65,000 to 85,000 clones, more than 80% being singletons. Germline assignment: CDR1 MNHEY and CDR2 SMNVEV (reference sequence). The CDR3 consists of 14 residues. Trimming cost V 6 bases and J 8 bases, with 16 bases left between them.

The source is a human donor in a cohort sampled during active COVID-19. Material: peripheral blood. The chain joins TRBV27 to TRBJ1-4; no clear D. The CDR3 DNA reads as TGTGCCAGCAGCGGCTCTTGGAGGGTAGAAAAACTGTTTTTT. This sequence encodes CASSGSWRVEKLFF.